This T cell receptor (beta chain) was sequenced during a study of cytomegalovirus exposure and HLA in healthy donors. From germline, CDR1 is SGHRS and CDR2 YFSETQ. This CDR3 region has 17 residues. Trimming cost V 4 bases and J 7 bases; bases outside gene matches: 13. Whole-study results and caveats: Most TCR sequences were seen very rarely across donors, but some public TCRs occurred in many.

About this clone itself: Its antigen is still unknown.

The study ran its PCR with 60 Vbeta and 13 Jbeta primers. Per the original methods: Per a later analysis, the number of unique TCR beta chains was 75 million to 90 million, of which roughly 9.9 million were shared. TCRdb keeps only in-frame clones here, not all; method: immunoSEQ multiplex PCR. V, J and clone size derive from that table, while D and trimming were established from the DNA sequence. The sample holds 150,000 to 200,000 clones, 75% to 85% seen once. The rearrangement uses TRBV5-1 and TRBJ2-1; TRBD2 aligns across 11 bases. Sequencing was done on a sample of PBMCs. The sequence came from a woman aged 50 to 60 in good health and CMV-seronegative. The CDR3 region is CASSSWTSGRWGNEQFF. CDR3 coding DNA: TGCGCCAGCAGCAGTTGGACTAGCGGGCGCTGGGGAAATGAGCAGTTCTTC.